The clone carrying this T cell receptor beta chain was counted a single time. This specimen comes from a study of cytomegalovirus exposure and HLA in healthy donors. The CDR3 contains 12 residues. Unmatched junction bases numbered 4, after V lost 5 bases and J lost 4 bases. Per the germline V gene, CDR1 is SQVTM and CDR2 is ANQGSEA. With 60 Vbeta and 13 Jbeta primers, the PCR was carried out. The assay was immunoSEQ multiplex PCR, and TCRdb's table has in-frame clones only and misses some. The table has tens of thousands of clones, 60% to 80% seen once; the top ten hold around 3.5%. The source of this sequence is a man aged 30 to 39 in good health and CMV-seronegative. Sequencing was carried out using PBMCs. The J gene is TRBJ1-2, the V gene TRBV29-1; 7 bases map to TRBD1. CDR3 protein: CSVPTGPYGYTF. CDR3 DNA: TGCAGCGTTCCGACAGGGCCCTATGGCTACACCTTC.